This TCR beta chain emerged from a study of human T cells and chemical hapten exposure. The time point is: pre-sensitization, week 0. As to treatment: therapeutic diphenylcyclopropenone sensitization with weekly scalp DPC. V was trimmed by 3 bases and J by 8 bases, leaving 7 bases between them. Germline V lookup: CDR1 SGHVS, CDR2 FQNEAQ. The CDR3 consists of 12 residues. TCRdb used MiXCR to reprocess the RACE reads, holding one entry per CDR3 protein. The sample lists tens of thousands of distinct CDR3 sequences; roughly 10% were seen once. This clonotype was sampled from a man aged 25 to 40 with alopecia areata. Some clones in this sample may be carry-over from other donors' samples. The chain uses TRBV7-8 and TRBJ1-4; no firm D call. Sequences were derived from whole blood, sampled in connection with sensitization to the hapten diphenylcyclopropenone (DPC). The CDR3 spells CASSFEGEKLFF. The CDR3 nucleotides read TGTGCCAGCAGCTTCGAGGGAGAAAAACTGTTTTTT.